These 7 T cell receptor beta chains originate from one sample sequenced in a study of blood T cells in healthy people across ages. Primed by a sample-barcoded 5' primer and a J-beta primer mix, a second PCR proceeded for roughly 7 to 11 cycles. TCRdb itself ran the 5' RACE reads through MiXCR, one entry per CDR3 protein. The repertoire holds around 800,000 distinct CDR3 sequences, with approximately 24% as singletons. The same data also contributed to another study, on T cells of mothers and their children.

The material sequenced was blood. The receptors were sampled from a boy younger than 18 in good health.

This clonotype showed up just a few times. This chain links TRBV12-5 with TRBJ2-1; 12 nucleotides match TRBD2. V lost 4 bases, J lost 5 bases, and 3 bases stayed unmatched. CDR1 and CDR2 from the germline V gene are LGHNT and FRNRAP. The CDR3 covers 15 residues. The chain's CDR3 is CASGSRLAGDNEQFF. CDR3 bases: TGTGCTAGTGGTTCGAGACTAGCGGGGGACAATGAGCAGTTCTTC.

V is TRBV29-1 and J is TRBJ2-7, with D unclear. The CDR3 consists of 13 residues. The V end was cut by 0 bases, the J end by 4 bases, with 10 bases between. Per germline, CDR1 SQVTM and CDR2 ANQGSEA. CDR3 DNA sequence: TGCAGCGTTGAAGACCGGGTCGGATACGAGCAGTACTTC. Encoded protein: CSVEDRVGYEQYF.

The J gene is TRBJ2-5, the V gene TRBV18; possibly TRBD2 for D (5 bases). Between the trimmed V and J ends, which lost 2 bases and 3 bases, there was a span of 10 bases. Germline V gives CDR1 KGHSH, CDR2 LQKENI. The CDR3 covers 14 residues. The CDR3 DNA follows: TGTGCCAGCTCACCAGACACTAGGAAAGAGACCCAGTACTTC. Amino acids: CASSPDTRKETQYF.

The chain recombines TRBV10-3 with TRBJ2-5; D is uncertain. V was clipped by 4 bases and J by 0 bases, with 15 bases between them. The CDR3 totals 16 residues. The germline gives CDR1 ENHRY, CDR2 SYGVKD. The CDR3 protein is CAISVGESMYQETQYF. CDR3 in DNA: TGTGCCATCAGTGTAGGAGAGTCTATGTACCAAGAGACCCAGTACTTC.

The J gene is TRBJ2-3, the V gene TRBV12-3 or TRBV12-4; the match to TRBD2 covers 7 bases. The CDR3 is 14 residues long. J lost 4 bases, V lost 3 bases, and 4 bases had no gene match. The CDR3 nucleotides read TGTGCCAGCAGTTTCGCCCGGGGGGCAGATACGCAGTATTTT. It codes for CASSFARGADTQYF.

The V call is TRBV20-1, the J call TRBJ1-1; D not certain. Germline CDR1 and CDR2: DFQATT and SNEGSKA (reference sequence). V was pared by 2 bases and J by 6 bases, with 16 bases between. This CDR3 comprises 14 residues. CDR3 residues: CSARSRDGLSEAFF. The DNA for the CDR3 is TGCAGTGCTAGAAGCCGGGATGGACTCTCTGAAGCTTTCTTT.

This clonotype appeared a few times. The CDR3 nucleotides read TGTGCCACCAGCAGACCCTCCGCGGTGGGGTACGAGCAGTACTTC. It specifies CATSRPSAVGYEQYF. This chain joins TRBV15 and TRBJ2-7; D gene uncertain. From germline, CDR1 is LNHNV and CDR2 YYDKDF (reference sequence). The CDR3 contains 15 residues. Trimming removed 2 bases at V and 4 bases at J, with 15 bases between.